This T cell receptor beta chain was sequenced in a study of shared clonotypes between healthy human individuals. Method: immunoSEQ multiplex PCR; TCRdb's copy keeps in-frame clones and lacks some. The sample lists some 2.1 million clones; around 96% were seen once. As for this clone: Other DNA sequences in the same sample also yield this CDR3.

Terminally differentiated effector memory CD45RA+ cells were left out of the naive CD8 fraction, which was CD45RO-negative and positively selected for CCR7. This CDR3 spans 14 amino acids. Trimming took off 3 bases at V and 2 bases at J, with 9 bases between the two ends. Germline V gene sequence: CDR1 MNHEY, CDR2 SVGAGI. The chain recombines TRBV6-5 with TRBJ2-3; D is possibly TRBD1 (5 bases). This clonotype originated in a man aged 18 to 30 in good health. Sample: naive CD8+ T cells sorted from blood. CDR3 region: CASSYGASTDTQYF. The CDR3 nucleotides read TGTGCCAGCAGTTATGGGGCGTCCACAGATACGCAGTATTTT.